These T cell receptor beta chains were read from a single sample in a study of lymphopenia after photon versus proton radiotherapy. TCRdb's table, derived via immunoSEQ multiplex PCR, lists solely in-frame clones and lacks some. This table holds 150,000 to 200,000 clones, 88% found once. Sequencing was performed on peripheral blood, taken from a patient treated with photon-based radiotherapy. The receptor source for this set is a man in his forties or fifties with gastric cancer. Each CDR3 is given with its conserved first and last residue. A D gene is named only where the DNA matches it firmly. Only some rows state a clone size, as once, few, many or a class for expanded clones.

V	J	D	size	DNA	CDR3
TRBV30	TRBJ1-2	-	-	TGTGCCTGGAGCCTCGGGATTAACTATGGCTACACCTTC	CAWSLGINYGYTF
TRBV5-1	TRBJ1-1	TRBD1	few	TGCGCCAGCAGCGTATCCCCGGGACAGGAAGCTTTCTTT	CASSVSPGQEAFF
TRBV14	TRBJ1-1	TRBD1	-	TGTGCCAGCAGGACAGGGTTGGACACTGAAGCTTTCTTT	CASRTGLDTEAFF
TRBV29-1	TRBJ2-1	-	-	TGCAGCGTTGCGGTTTCGTACAATGAGCAGTTCTTC	CSVAVSYNEQFF
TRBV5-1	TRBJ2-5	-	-	TGCGCCAGCCACGCCTCGACAGGTTTCCAAGAGACCCAGTACTTC	CASHASTGFQETQYF
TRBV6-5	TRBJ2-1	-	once	TGTGCCAGCAGTAGCGTCGGGGCCTACAATGAGCAGTTCTTC	CASSSVGAYNEQFF
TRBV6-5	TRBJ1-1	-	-	TGTGCCAGCAGTTACTCCGGGACGGCGAACACTGAAGCTTTCTTT	CASSYSGTANTEAFF
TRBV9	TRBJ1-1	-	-	TGTGCCAGCAGCGTGGGGGGCTCTGAAGCTTTCTTT	CASSVGGSEAFF
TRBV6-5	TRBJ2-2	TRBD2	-	TGTGCCAGCAGTTACGAGGCTAGCGGCCCTAGGAAAGAGCTGTTTTTT	CASSYEASGPRKELFF
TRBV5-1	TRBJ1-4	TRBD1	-	TGCGCCAGCAGCACCGGACAGGGGAATAATGAAAAACTGTTTTTT	CASSTGQGNNEKLFF
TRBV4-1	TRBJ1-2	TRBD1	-	TGCGCCAGCAGCCAAGATACAGGGGGCAACTATGGCTACACCTTC	CASSQDTGGNYGYTF
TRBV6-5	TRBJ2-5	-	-	TGTGCCACCTCCCCAGGGCAGGGACACCAAGAGACCCAGTACTTC	CATSPGQGHQETQYF
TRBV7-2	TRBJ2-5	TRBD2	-	TGTGCCAGCAGCTTCAGGCATACTAGCGGGAGGGGGTTAGAGACCCAGTACTTC	CASSFRHTSGRGLETQYF
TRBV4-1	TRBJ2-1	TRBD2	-	TGCGCCAGCAGCCAAACTAAGACTAGCGGGACCTACAATGAGCAGTTCTTC	CASSQTKTSGTYNEQFF
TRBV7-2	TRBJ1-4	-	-	TGTGCCAGCAGCCCTACAGGGTCAACTAATGAAAAACTGTTTTTT	CASSPTGSTNEKLFF
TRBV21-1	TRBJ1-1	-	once	TGTGCCAGCAGCGGTGGGGAGTGGATGAACACTGAAGCTTTCTTT	CASSGGEWMNTEAFF
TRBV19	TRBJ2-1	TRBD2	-	TGTGCCAGTAGTATAGAAGGGACTACGATTGGTGAGCAGTTCTTC	CASSIEGTTIGEQFF
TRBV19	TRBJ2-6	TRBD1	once	TGTGCCAGTAGTATAGTCCCAGGGGGTACGAGGGCCAACGTCCTGACTTTC	CASSIVPGGTRANVLTF
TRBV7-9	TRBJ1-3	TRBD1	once	TGTGCCAGCAGCTTAGCCTCAGGGGGGGGAAACACCATATATTTT	CASSLASGGGNTIYF
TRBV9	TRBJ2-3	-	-	TGTGCCAGCAGCCCTCGTCCGGGACAAGAAGATACGCAGTATTTT	CASSPRPGQEDTQYF
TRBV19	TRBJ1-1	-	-	TGTGCCAGTATGAGGTTGGCTCAGAACACTGAAGCTTTCTTT	CASMRLAQNTEAFF
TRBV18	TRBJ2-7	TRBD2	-	TGTGCCAGCTCACCGGGACTAGCGGGCCCCTACGAGCAGTACTTC	CASSPGLAGPYEQYF
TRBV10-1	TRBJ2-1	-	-	TGCGCCAGCAGTGATCCTAGCCCCAATGAGCAGTTCTTC	CASSDPSPNEQFF
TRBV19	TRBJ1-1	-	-	TGTGCCAGTAGTATACAGGGTTATGAAGCTTTCTTT	CASSIQGYEAFF
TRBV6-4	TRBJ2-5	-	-	TGTGCCAGCAGTAGGGAGACCCAAGAGACCCAGTACTTC	CASSRETQETQYF
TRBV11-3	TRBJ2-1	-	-	TGTGCCAGCAGCTCTTACAGGGAGGAGCAGTTCTTC	CASSSYREEQFF